This T cell receptor (beta chain) was sequenced in a study of blood T cell repertoires in COVID-19. Study context: COVID-19 samples, acute and convalescent, were from the United States, Italy and Spain. Sources were T cells, B-cell-depleted T cells, or PBMCs; the material itself was cDNA or gDNA.

Per the study methods: Using reference gene primer amplification, nucleated cell counts were estimated. Libraries were prepared by immunoSEQ multiplex PCR; TCRdb keeps only in-frame clonotypes and omits some of them. The V and J calls and clone size are taken from that table; D and trimming were inferred from the DNA. The data show roughly 330,000 clones, roughly 90% seen once. V lost 0 bases, J lost 4 bases, and 12 bases lay in between. The germline V gene has CDR1 MNHEY and CDR2 SMNVEV (reference sequence). The CDR3 spans 15 residues. The TCR sequence derives from a man in his late teens or twenties who had recovered from COVID-19. The chain couples TRBV27 to TRBJ2-5; D gene ambiguous. The specimen sequenced was peripheral blood. The CDR3 sequence is CASSLSAAAPETQYF. CDR3 in DNA: TGTGCCAGCAGTTTATCGGCGGCGGCCCCAGAGACCCAGTACTTC.